This T cell receptor beta chain was sequenced for a study of Graves' ophthalmopathy and Graves' hyperthyroidism. In donors with ophthalmopathy, activity was moderate-to-severe, with CAS ≥3, NOSPECS ≥4 and duration under 3 months. This CDR3 spans 11 amino acids. V was cut by 4 bases and J by 1 base, with 4 bases left in between. Germline CDR1 reads DFQATT; CDR2 reads SNEGSKA (reference sequence). RNA transcripts yielded amplified TCR beta CDR3 regions. RT-PCR with HTBI primers came first, then second-round multiplex PCR. One entry per CDR3 protein, called by TCRdb with MiXCR from the multiplex PCR reads. The table includes almost 750,000 distinct CDR3 sequences, 35% to 50% detected once. Points from the study as a whole: Ophthalmopathy was separated from stable hyperthyroidism by a 13-signature model with 87.88% sensitivity and roughly 84% specificity. The model reached about 66% sensitivity and roughly 76% specificity for predicting ophthalmopathy progression. Also, most clonotypes expanded in the thyroid above 0.001 frequency appeared in blood.

This clonotype has ten or more counts. Its specificity is not known. The chain couples TRBV20-1 to TRBJ1-2; D call uncertain. The sequencing input was peripheral blood. The sequence was obtained from an adult man with Graves' ophthalmopathy. The DNA of the CDR3 is TGCAGTGCTAACGTTAACTATGGCTACACCTTC. This gives the protein CSANVNYGYTF.